Below are 16 T cell receptor beta chains sequenced from a single sample in a study of shared T cell receptors in the human thymus. Sequenced by immunoSEQ multiplex PCR; TCRdb stores in-frame clones only, minus some. The sample has 630,000 or so clones; around 87% are singletons. This sample also appeared in a second study, on human thymus T cells.

Input material: thymocytes. These receptors were collected from a boy in the first two years of life with a congenital heart defect.

The chain recombines TRBV7-2 with TRBJ2-7; D ambiguous. CDR1 is SGHTA and CDR2 is FQGNSA in the germline V gene. This CDR3 comprises 15 residues. The V and J ends lost 0 bases and 4 bases respectively, with 13 bases between them. CDR3 amino acids: CASSLAIIARYEQYF. The CDR3 DNA is TGTGCCAGCAGCTTAGCGATAATAGCCCGGTACGAGCAGTACTTC.

The chain joins TRBV4-2 to TRBJ2-5; D perhaps matches TRBD2 (5 bases). The CDR3 extends over 16 amino acids. Germline V lookup: CDR1 LGHNA, CDR2 YNFKEQ. Trimming removed 0 bases from V and 2 bases from J, with 13 bases in between. The DNA of the CDR3 is TGTGCCAGCAGCCAAGACGATGTGAGGGTTCAAGAGACCCAGTACTTC. This sequence encodes CASSQDDVRVQETQYF.

This sequence joins TRBV30 and TRBJ2-5; TRBD2 matches at 9 bases. V gave up 0 bases and J gave up 2 bases; unmatched junction bases: 7. From germline, CDR1 is GTSNPN and CDR2 SVGIG (reference sequence). This CDR3 spans 16 amino acids. CDR3 loop: CAWSVRLAGRQETQYF. For the CDR3, the DNA is TGTGCCTGGAGTGTACGCCTAGCGGGGAGACAAGAGACCCAGTACTTC.

The chain uses TRBV7-9 and TRBJ2-1; 12 nucleotides agree with TRBD2. The J segment lost 12 bases and the V segment lost 2 bases, leaving 14 bases of the junction unmatched. Germline V gives CDR1 SEHNR, CDR2 FQNEAQ (reference sequence). This CDR3 spans 17 amino acids. For the CDR3, the DNA is TGTGCCAGCAGCTTATGGGGACCGGCTAGCGGGAGGGTGGTGCAGTTCTTC. Amino acid sequence: CASSLWGPASGRVVQFF.

The CDR3 sequence is CAWATGTGVNEQYF. The CDR3 DNA sequence: TGTGCCTGGGCAACCGGGACAGGGGTAAACGAGCAGTACTTC. The chain combines TRBV30 with TRBJ2-7; 10 bases line up with TRBD1. This CDR3 has 14 residues. The germline V gene has CDR1 GTSNPN and CDR2 SVGIG (reference sequence). Trimming took 5 bases from V and 5 from J; bases not matched to a gene: 9.

This clone was seen more than once but under ten times. This chain joins TRBV19 and TRBJ1-6; D is perhaps TRBD1 (6 bases). The CDR3 loop spans 15 amino acids. Germline CDR1 LNHDA, CDR2 SQIVND (reference sequence). Trimming pared 4 bases from V and 12 bases from J, leaving 19 bases between. The CDR3 loop reads CASSTETGRGVPLHF. The CDR3 nucleotides are TGTGCCAGTAGTACGGAGACAGGCCGAGGGGTACCCCTCCACTTT.

The chain employs TRBV6-7 and TRBJ2-6; 7 bases map to TRBD1. TRBV6-7 qualifies as an ORF whose function is uncertain. V gave up 2 bases and J gave up 2 bases; unmatched junction bases: 15. This CDR3 has 20 amino acids. The CDR3 nucleotides are TGTGCCAGCAGTTACGGGGGCCCTCCCGCGAGGGGGCCTGGGGCCAACGTCCTGACTTTC. Translation gives CASSYGGPPARGPGANVLTF.

The rearrangement uses TRBV2 and TRBJ1-1; TRBD1 aligns across 8 bases. The CDR3 has 14 residues. V was pared by 4 bases and J by 5 bases, with 6 bases of the junction left unmatched. The germline V gene encodes CDR1 SNHLY and CDR2 FYNNEI. The CDR3 DNA follows: TGTGCCAGCAGTGGACAGGGGCGAGGGACTGAAGCTTTCTTT. Translated, it gives CASSGQGRGTEAFF.

V usage is TRBV28 and J usage is TRBJ1-5, with D tentatively TRBD1 (5 bases). V was clipped by 11 bases and J by 0 bases, with 23 bases between them. Germline values: CDR1 MDHEN, CDR2 SYDVKM. The CDR3 spans 17 residues. The CDR3 loop reads CAGKGRGERNSNQPQHF. In nucleotides, the CDR3 is TGTGCCGGAAAGGGGAGGGGAGAGAGAAATAGCAATCAGCCCCAGCATTTT. Full variable domain (outside the CDR3, taken from reference TRBV28 and TRBJ1-5): DVKVTQSSRYLVKRTGEKVFLECVQDMDHENMFWYRQDPGLGLRLIYFSYDVKMKEKGDIPEGYSVSREKKERFSLILESASTNQTSMYLCAGKGRGERNSNQPQHFGDGTRLSIL.

The chain recombines TRBV19 with TRBJ1-4; D not certain. This CDR3 spans 14 amino acids. The germline V gene encodes CDR1 LNHDA and CDR2 SQIVND (reference sequence). The V gene lost 1 base and the J gene lost 1 base, with 4 bases spanning the gap. The CDR3 is CASSIGGTNEKLFF. The CDR3 DNA sequence: TGTGCCAGTAGTATAGGAGGAACTAATGAAAAACTGTTTTTT.

The rearrangement joins TRBV27 to TRBJ2-7, with D uncertain. Trimming took off 2 bases at V and 3 bases at J, with 11 bases between the two ends. The CDR3 is made up of 14 amino acids. In germline, CDR1 is MNHEY, CDR2 SMNVEV (reference sequence). The CDR3 loop reads CASSLNVANYEQYF. The CDR3 DNA reads as TGTGCCAGCAGTTTAAATGTAGCCAACTACGAGCAGTACTTC.

The gene calls are TRBV25-1 and TRBJ2-3; the match to TRBD2 covers 7 bases. Trimming at V came to 4 bases and at J to 4 bases, leaving 11 bases not matched to a gene. The CDR3 is 16 residues long. Germline loops: CDR1 MGHDK, CDR2 SYGVNS. In DNA, the CDR3 is TGTGCCAGCAGTGCTCAGACTAGCTCAGGATCAGATACGCAGTATTTT. It translates to CASSAQTSSGSDTQYF.

The chain uses TRBV19 and TRBJ2-7, with 8 bases that match TRBD2. From germline, CDR1 is LNHDA and CDR2 SQIVND (reference sequence). The CDR3 sequence is 17 residues long. With V trimmed by 3 bases and J by 2 bases, 12 bases remained unmatched. Written as DNA, the CDR3 is TGTGCCAGTAGTATCCTATTAAATCCGGGAGGGACCTACGAGCAGTACTTC. Its translation: CASSILLNPGGTYEQYF.

The chain carries TRBV25-1 and TRBJ1-6; 7 positions match TRBD1. Germline V gene data show CDR1 as MGHDK and CDR2 as SYGVNS. V lost 2 bases to trimming and J lost 0 bases; unmatched junction nucleotides: 4. There are 17 residues in the CDR3. CDR3 nucleotides: TGTGCCAGCAGTGAAACGACAGGGAACTCCTATAATTCACCCCTCCACTTT. Protein sequence: CASSETTGNSYNSPLHF.

The CDR3 DNA reads TGTGCCAGCATGGGACTAGCGGGGGGGAGCATTCAGTACTTC. Translated: CASMGLAGGSIQYF. This chain uses TRBV6-1 with TRBJ2-4; 16 bases align to TRBD2. Germline V gene sequence: CDR1 MNHNS, CDR2 SASEGT. The CDR3 extends over 14 amino acids. J was trimmed by 9 bases and V by 7 bases; bases with no gene match: 3.

The V and J genes are TRBV28 and TRBJ1-1; 7 positions match TRBD1. Germline assignment: CDR1 MDHEN and CDR2 SYDVKM. This CDR3 has 17 amino acids. V lost 2 bases, J lost 1 base, and 10 bases stayed unmatched. Here the CDR3 reads CASSLGGRDRRNTEAFF. DNA for the CDR3: TGTGCCAGCAGTTTAGGGGGGCGGGACAGAAGGAACACTGAAGCTTTCTTT.